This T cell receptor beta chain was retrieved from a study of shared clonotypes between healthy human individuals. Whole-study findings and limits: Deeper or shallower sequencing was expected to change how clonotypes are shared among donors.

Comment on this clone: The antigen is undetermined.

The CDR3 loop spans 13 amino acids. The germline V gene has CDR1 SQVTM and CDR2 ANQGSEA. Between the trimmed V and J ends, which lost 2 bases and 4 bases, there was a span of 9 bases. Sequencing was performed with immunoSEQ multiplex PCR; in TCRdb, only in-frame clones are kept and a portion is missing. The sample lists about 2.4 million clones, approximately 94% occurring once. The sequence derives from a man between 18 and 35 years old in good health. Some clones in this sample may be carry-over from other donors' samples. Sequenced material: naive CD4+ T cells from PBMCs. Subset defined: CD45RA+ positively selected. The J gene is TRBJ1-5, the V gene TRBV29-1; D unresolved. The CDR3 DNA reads TGCAGCGTTGAACTGGGAAGGAATCAGCCCCAGCATTTT. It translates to CSVELGRNQPQHF.